In this sample, the clone carrying this TCR beta chain turned up many times. Its antigen is still unknown. TCRdb itself ran the RT-PCR reads through MiXCR, one entry per CDR3 protein. The sample lists about 700,000 distinct CDR3 sequences; 14% were seen once. The CDR3 is 12 amino acids. V was clipped by 2 bases and J by 5 bases, with 6 bases between them. The data stem from a study of response to subunit inactivated influenza vaccine. The study, taken as a whole, reports: The authors suggested that few new T cells are recruited per seasonal influenza vaccination.

This rearrangement joins TRBV12-3 or TRBV12-4 to TRBJ1-1; no firm D call. The clonotype originates from a man aged 45-60 years who received an inactivated influenza vaccine. The source was PBMCs from blood, collected roughly 15 days before vaccination. The CDR3, as DNA: TGTGCCAGCAGTTTATACTTAACTGAAGCTTTCTTT. Encoded protein: CASSLYLTEAFF.